This TCR beta chain was profiled in a study of beta chain features in type 1 diabetes (dated by TCRdb to the late 2010s). Background on the whole study: Mean age, gender distribution, total cell number and subset yield were not different between patients and healthy donors. Regulatory and stem cell-like memory subsets were isolated from only 8 patients and about eight healthy donors, whereas naive and central memory subsets came from all 30 or so donors. In the study, recently diagnosed type 1 diabetes patients and matched healthy donors were compared on the TCRB repertoires of their sorted circulating CD4+ T cell subsets. A total of around 100 million sorted cells were examined across all samples, and RNA yield correlated strongly with the number of cells per subset.

The CDR3 spans 14 residues, from the cysteine through the phenylalanine. The retained sequence is limited to the CDR3, 42 bases, with the frame set at the first base. According to the germline V gene, CDR1 reads SGHTA and CDR2 reads FQGNSA. V has 4 bases trimmed and J has 3 bases trimmed; junction bases matching no gene number 5. The High Capacity cDNA Reverse Transcription Kit was used to reverse transcribe all of the isolated RNA, meaning that expressed TCRB transcripts were what got sequenced. Deep immunoSEQ sequencing was applied to naive, central memory and regulatory T cell samples, giving an average of roughly 3.6 million total reads per sample. Sorted cells were lysed in RLT buffer and RNA was extracted with DNase-treated RNeasy Micro or Mini kits, depending on cell number. Each cell subset was processed on its own to prevent cross-contamination, while patient and healthy donor samples were processed together. Using the immunoSEQ multiplex PCR, TCRB sequences were amplified from cDNA into 87-bp fragments spanning the CDR3 region. Sequencing of the amplicons was done on the Illumina HiSeq platform. Processing in the source paper ran as follows. PCR bias was corrected computationally using synthetic template baselines, and reads within Hamming distance 2 were collapsed, with unmergeable singletons discarded. Reads were aligned to IMGT to assign V, D and J genes, CDR3 length, and insertions or deletions at six rearrangement sites. Clonotype counts were normalized to sorted cell number within each subset before computing true diversity and Gini coefficients with the tcR R package. Repertoire sharing was quantified using the overlap coefficient calculated on TCRB nucleotide sequences. Out-of-frame TCRB sequences from naive cells were analyzed to stand in for the pre-selection repertoire. What TCRdb holds here is the immuneACCESS table cut down to in-frame rearrangements. Part of the clones is not present; checked against another copy, under half of the missing clones reflect an unresolved V gene, and the others are unexplained. D and trimming come from the DNA, and the V and J calls and clone size come from that table. The sample has around 250,000 clones on record, over 11% of them singletons. The ten largest account for about 0.017% of the sample.

This clone showed up just a few times. Its target antigen remains unknown. The record has no base qualities; no much larger clone is one base away. On the study overall, not on this receptor specifically: Because cDNA rather than genomic DNA was sequenced, highly expressing activated cells could have been over-represented, although no difference in activation and CD3 levels was found between groups. Fewer insertions and more nucleotide deletions at VDJ recombination sites were observed in patients with type 1 diabetes, implying thymic rearrangement abnormalities. Naive, central memory and regulatory TCRB repertoires appeared more similar among patients than among healthy donors. PCR might favor shorter templates, but patient and control samples were amplified and corrected together, so any skew would affect both groups equally. Only small numbers of individuals were included in the HLA sub-analyses, which left unresolved whether HLA type had any influence on TCRB rearrangement. In all four CD4+ subsets, TCRB CDR3 length was moderately but significantly shorter in type 1 diabetes patients.

From each donor, a single peripheral blood sample of 95 to 150 mL on average was drawn into heparinised tubes. Using a panel that included CD45RO, CCR7, CD25, CD127, CD95 and CD27, naive, central memory, regulatory and stem cell-like memory CD4+ T cells were sorted on a BD FACSAria II. Every sorted population had a purity above 95%. PBMCs were separated immediately by Lymphoprep density gradient centrifugation and were stained directly, without being cultured. Samples were stained and sorted in pairs, with one healthy donor and one patient per experiment, so that batch effects were minimized. This clonotype originated in a man aged 25-45 years with type 1 diabetes. The sequenced sample consisted of naive CD4+ T cells from blood. The label giving this sample's cell subset or site can be read as: true naive CD4+ T cells. Here the chain combines TRBV7-2 and TRBJ2-7; 8 bases in the junction line up with TRBD1. The bases are TGTGCCAGCAGCTATCAGGGGGCTGGCTACGAGCAGTACTTC. Its product reads: CASSYQGAGYEQYF.